This T cell receptor (beta chain) was recovered during a study of shared clonotypes between healthy human individuals. Study-level information: Used for every donor were three CD4 naive, three CD4 memory, two CD8 naive and one CD8 memory plate.

The deep-level immunoSEQ assay was used. It was around 220 ng DNA, some 30,000 T cell genomes, that sorted-subset replicate PCRs used. TCRdb's table, derived via immunoSEQ multiplex PCR, lists solely in-frame clones and lacks some. The sample records fewer than 400,000 clones, about 74% being singletons. Donors comprised only Caucasian adults living in Nashville, Tennessee. CDR1 SGHTA and CDR2 FQGNSA come from the germline V gene. The V end was cut by 5 bases, the J end by 2 bases, with 15 bases between. The CDR3 has 15 residues. The sequenced sample consisted of memory CD4+ T cells sorted from blood. As to subset: CD45RA-negative fraction. This TCR came from a man aged 30 to 39 in good health. The chain joins TRBV7-2 to TRBJ1-2; D is perhaps TRBD1 (6 bases). The CDR3 coding sequence is TGTGCCAGCAGCGTCGACCAGGGGCCGAACTATGGCTACACCTTC. Amino acid sequence: CASSVDQGPNYGYTF.